Below, one T cell receptor beta chain is given with its context. Only in-frame clones appear in the TCRdb table, and some are missing; sequencing was by immunoSEQ multiplex PCR. The data hold some 260,000 clones, with around 83% observed a single time. This sample was included in a study of blood T cell repertoires in COVID-19. At the level of the study: Acute and convalescent COVID-19 specimens originated in the United States, Italy and Spain. PBMCs, B-cell-depleted T cells, or T cells were the source of the cDNA or gDNA that made up the material.

The clonotype comes from a man aged 80 or over with acute or convalescent COVID-19. Sequencing was performed on peripheral blood.

This chain's CDR3 is CASSEYGRETQYF. Written as DNA, the CDR3 is TGTGCCAGCAGTGAATATGGTAGAGAGACCCAGTACTTC. J is TRBJ2-5 and V is TRBV25-1; D uncertain. This CDR3 is built from 13 residues. CDR1 and CDR2 from the germline V gene are MGHDK and SYGVNS. Trimming took 0 bases from V and 4 from J, leaving 6 bases between them.